Each of the 10 T cell receptor beta chains below was sequenced from the same sample in a study of regulatory T cells in long-lasting Graves disease. Both iRepertoire HTBI primers and Arm-PCR of CDR3 regions were used to build the TCR beta libraries. TCRdb analysed the multiplex PCR reads with MiXCR anew, one entry per CDR3 protein. The table shows hundreds of thousands of distinct CDR3 sequences, with roughly 16% occurring only once. The time point: newly diagnosed GD, antithyroid drugs for less than 3 months. PBMC-extracted RNA yielded the TCR library. The same sample was also studied in work on T cells in Graves' hyperthyroidism and ophthalmopathy.

The sample consisted of peripheral blood mononuclear cells (PBMCs), taken at new diagnosis, from a patient treated with antithyroid drugs. These receptors came from a man younger than 35 with Graves disease.

This clonotype was picked up a small number of times. The chain links TRBV12-3 or TRBV12-4 to TRBJ2-5; TRBD1 aligns across 11 bases. Losses at the gene ends were 4 bases for V and 5 bases for J; bases not matched to a gene: 6. The CDR3 is 15 residues long. The CDR3 here is CASSSGQGVGETQYF. CDR3 DNA: TGTGCCAGCAGTTCGGGACAGGGGGTGGGGGAGACCCAGTACTTC.

This clonotype was counted many times. For the CDR3, the DNA is TGTGCCAGCAGCTTAGCACGGCGGGGGGACGGCTACACCTTC. As protein: CASSLARRGDGYTF. The rearrangement uses TRBV7-2 and TRBJ1-2; D perhaps matches TRBD1 (5 bases). Germline V lookup: CDR1 SGHTA, CDR2 FQGNSA. Trimming took off 0 bases at V and 8 bases at J, with 13 bases between the two ends. The CDR3 has 14 amino acids.

This sequence joins TRBV29-1 and TRBJ2-3; no clear D. CDR3 length equals 13 residues. Germline assignment: CDR1 SQVTM and CDR2 ANQGSEA. The V and J ends lost 3 bases and 7 bases respectively, with 14 bases between them. CDR3 region: CSVEEKDLNTQYF. CDR3 coding DNA: TGCAGCGTTGAGGAAAAGGATTTGAATACGCAGTATTTT.

The chain joins TRBV19 to TRBJ2-7; no clear D. V dropped 5 bases and J dropped 5 bases, with 13 bases sitting between them. CDR1 and CDR2 (germline): LNHDA, SQIVND (reference sequence). The CDR3 runs 13 residues. The CDR3 bases are TGTGCCAGTAGTCTCGAGGCAAGGAACGAGCAGTACTTC. Translated, it gives CASSLEARNEQYF.

The chain couples TRBV11-2 to TRBJ2-4, with TRBD1 identical over 8 bases. Trimming removed 3 bases from V and 6 bases from J; junction bases left unmatched: 7. CDR3 length: 15 amino acids. CDR1 is SGHAT, CDR2 FQNNGV, per germline. CDR3 bases: TGTGCCAGCAGCTTTCTTACAGGGGGAGGAAACATTCAGTACTTC. This translates into CASSFLTGGGNIQYF.

This clonotype was counted ten times or more. V gene TRBV5-1 combines with J gene TRBJ2-7; TRBD2 matches at 10 bases. CDR1 is SGHRS and CDR2 is YFSETQ in the germline V gene. The V segment lost 3 bases and the J segment 2 bases; nucleotides outside the gene matches: 5. The CDR3 runs to 15 residues. CDR3 loop: CASSSGLADPYEQYF. The CDR3 region has the DNA TGCGCCAGCAGCTCCGGACTAGCGGATCCCTACGAGCAGTACTTC. Full variable domain (missing parts from reference TRBV5-1 and TRBJ2-7): KAGVTQTPRYLIKTRGQQVTLSCSPISGHRSVSWYQQTPGQGLQFLFEYFSETQRNKGNFPGRFSGRQFSNSRSEMNVSTLELGDSALYLCASSSGLADPYEQYFGPGTRLTVT.

V and J are TRBV20-1 and TRBJ2-3; D gene ambiguous. Germline CDR1 is DFQATT and CDR2 is SNEGSKA (reference sequence). The V and J ends lost 4 bases and 1 base respectively, with 15 bases between them. CDR3 length equals 15 residues. The DNA of the CDR3 is TGCAGTGCTATCAGGTTTTCCGCGGGCACAGATACGCAGTATTTT. Its translation is CSAIRFSAGTDTQYF.

This clonotype was detected only a few times. The rearrangement uses TRBV28 and TRBJ1-2, with 7 positions matching TRBD1. This CDR3 comprises 14 residues. Germline CDR1 MDHEN, CDR2 SYDVKM. The V and J ends lost 4 bases and 4 bases, in that order; junction bases with no gene match: 6. This CDR3 reads CASSSDNRGYGYTF. CDR3 nucleotide sequence: TGTGCCAGCAGTTCGGATAACAGGGGCTATGGCTACACCTTC.

This clonotype was seen a few times. The V call is TRBV5-6, the J call TRBJ1-4; D uncertain. V was pared by 1 base and J by 5 bases, with 12 bases between. The CDR3 runs to 15 residues. Germline CDR1 and CDR2: SGHDT and YYEEEE. The CDR3 protein is CASSLLSFPNEKLFF. The CDR3 DNA sequence: TGTGCCAGCAGCTTGTTAAGCTTCCCAAATGAAAAACTGTTTTTT.

This rearrangement joins TRBV18 to TRBJ2-1, with 8 bases that match TRBD2. This CDR3 spans 16 amino acids. Trimming at V came to 4 bases and at J to 8 bases, leaving 13 bases not matched to a gene. Germline CDR1 and CDR2: KGHSH and LQKENI. CDR3 coding DNA: TGTGCCAGCTCACAACCCGGGACTAGAGGTAGACATGAGCAGTTCTTC. It translates to CASSQPGTRGRHEQFF.